This T cell receptor beta chain came from a study of blood T cell repertoires in COVID-19. Study in general: Sources were T cells, B-cell-depleted T cells, or PBMCs; the material itself was cDNA or gDNA.

Repertoires were generated with immunoSEQ multiplex PCR, while TCRdb's copy carries only in-frame clones and drops some. The sample lists approximately 150,000 clones, roughly 80% occurring once. This clonotype originated in a man between 65 and 80 years old with active or convalescent COVID-19. The source material was peripheral blood.

The CDR3 sequence is CASSHGQPNSPLHF. CDR3 coding DNA: TGTGCCAGCAGCCATGGACAGCCGAATTCACCCCTCCACTTT. The rearrangement uses TRBV6-2 or TRBV6-3 and TRBJ1-6; weak D call: TRBD1 (6 bases). V was shortened by 6 bases and J by 7 bases, with 13 bases between the two germline ends. From germline, CDR1 is MNHEY and CDR2 SVGEGT. CDR3 size: 14 residues.